Listed here are 18 T cell receptor beta chains from one sample, sequenced in a study of T cell responses to AZD1222 COVID-19 vaccine (dated by TCRdb to about 2021). The protocol used for the library was the immunoSEQ multiplex PCR assay. What TCRdb holds here is the immuneACCESS table cut down to in-frame rearrangements. Part of the clones is not present; checked against another copy, under half of the missing clones reflect an unresolved V gene, and the others are unexplained. The sample records fewer than 120,000 clones, roughly 92% of which are singletons. The ten biggest clones cover around 2.5% of the sample. The sample's time point label, decoded: about 28 days (+/-7) after the second vaccine dose. Material: peripheral blood, obtained 28 days after the second AZD1222 dose. All receptors come from an adult who received the AZD1222 COVID-19 vaccine.

Here the CDR3 DNA reads TGTGCCAGCAGCAACGACAGGGTTGGTGGCTACACCTTC. Encoded protein: CASSNDRVGGYTF. The chain recombines TRBV5-4 with TRBJ1-2, with 7 bases that match TRBD1. Germline trimming cut 4 bases from V and 7 bases from J; bases unmatched to any gene: 7. The CDR3 totals 13 residues. CDR1 and CDR2 from the germline V gene are SGHNT and YYREEE (reference sequence).

The chain recombines TRBV4-3 with TRBJ1-2; D gene ambiguous. V was shortened by 0 bases and J by 8 bases, with 16 bases between the two germline ends. From germline, CDR1 is LGHNA and CDR2 YSLEER. CDR3 length: 15 amino acids. The CDR3 nucleotides read TGCGCCAGCAGCCAAGATTACTCGGGAGATAACGGCTACACCTTC. This encodes CASSQDYSGDNGYTF.

The genes are TRBV6-5 and TRBJ1-3, with 7 bases aligning to TRBD1. Germline V gene sequence: CDR1 MNHEY, CDR2 SVGAGI. The trim removed 2 bases at V and 3 bases at J, leaving 4 bases unmatched. The CDR3 has 15 residues. The CDR3, as DNA: TGTGCCAGCAGTTACGGAGGGGGCTTTGGAAACACCATATATTTT. Its translation is CASSYGGGFGNTIYF.

This chain connects TRBV12-3 or TRBV12-4 to TRBJ2-1, with D unresolved. The CDR3 contains 12 residues. Deletions cut 2 bases from V and 7 bases from J, with 6 bases between. CDR3 in amino acids: CASSLLGNEQFF. CDR3 bases: TGTGCCAGCAGTTTACTCGGAAATGAGCAGTTCTTC.

The chain combines TRBV6-5 with TRBJ2-5, with D perhaps assigned TRBD1 or TRBD2 (5 bases each). Per germline, CDR1 MNHEY and CDR2 SVGAGI. This CDR3 contains 11 residues. Trimming pared 6 bases from V and 5 bases from J, leaving 7 bases between. CDR3 loop: CASRGRETQYF. In DNA form, the CDR3 reads TGTGCCAGCAGGGGACGGGAGACCCAGTACTTC.

This sequence joins TRBV5-1 and TRBJ1-1; tentatively, D is TRBD1 (6 bases). Trimming took 4 bases from V and 4 from J, leaving 17 bases between them. The CDR3 has 15 residues. The germline V gene encodes CDR1 SGHRS and CDR2 YFSETQ. The CDR3 is CASSTGQPQSTEAFF. CDR3 DNA sequence: TGCGCCAGCAGCACCGGACAGCCCCAGAGCACTGAAGCTTTCTTT. The full variable domain, with the rest looked up from reference TRBV5-1 and TRBJ1-1, is KAGVTQTPRYLIKTRGQQVTLSCSPISGHRSVSWYQQTPGQGLQFLFEYFSETQRNKGNFPGRFSGRQFSNSRSEMNVSTLELGDSALYLCASSTGQPQSTEAFFGQGTRLTVV.

The CDR3 is CASSQGDRALGEQFF. The DNA for the CDR3 is TGCGCCAGCAGCCAAGGGGACAGGGCCCTAGGGGAGCAGTTCTTC. The chain recombines TRBV4-1 with TRBJ2-1; TRBD1 agrees at 9 bases. This CDR3 contains 15 residues. After removal of 1 base from V and 10 bases from J, the junction contained 8 bases not matched to a gene. Germline V gene lookup returns CDR1 MGHRA and CDR2 YSYEKL.

The chain employs TRBV24-1 and TRBJ1-5, with 7 bases identical to TRBD1. The CDR3 is made up of 21 amino acids. The germline V gene has CDR1 KGHDR and CDR2 SFDVKD. The V segment lost 0 bases and the J segment 0 bases; nucleotides outside the gene matches: 16. For the CDR3, the DNA is TGTGCCACCAGTGATTTGCCCCCCGACAGGGTACGGGGTTATAGCAATCAGCCCCAGCATTTT. This sequence encodes CATSDLPPDRVRGYSNQPQHF.

The chain links TRBV24-1 to TRBJ2-3; no firm D call. The CDR3 has 19 residues. The V gene's germline CDR1 is KGHDR and CDR2 SFDVKD. V gave up 1 base and J gave up 0 bases, with 19 bases separating them. CDR3 residues: CATSDFGPRLTSSTDTQYF. In nucleotides, the CDR3 is TGTGCCACCAGTGATTTTGGCCCTCGGCTGACGTCGAGCACAGATACGCAGTATTTT.

A single count supports this clone. The chain links TRBV7-2 to TRBJ2-2; possibly TRBD1 for D (6 bases). The length of the CDR3 is 14 residues. The V end was cut by 8 bases, the J end by 4 bases, with 14 bases between. Germline V gives CDR1 SGHTA, CDR2 FQGNSA. The CDR3 spells CASGGPRGTGELFF. In DNA, the CDR3 is TGTGCCAGCGGAGGACCCAGGGGCACCGGGGAGCTGTTTTTT.

The V call is TRBV7-2, the J call TRBJ2-1, with a weak D call TRBD1 (6 bases). This CDR3 spans 15 amino acids. Trimming removed 5 bases from V and 9 bases from J, with 20 bases in between. CDR1 SGHTA and CDR2 FQGNSA come from the germline V gene. The CDR3 DNA reads as TGTGCCAGCAGCCCGGACAGATTGGTTTATGGTGAGCAGTTCTTC. This sequence encodes CASSPDRLVYGEQFF.

J is TRBJ2-2 and V is TRBV11-2, with a weak D call TRBD1 (5 bases). The CDR3 has 14 residues. Germline CDR1 and CDR2: SGHAT and FQNNGV. Trimming cost V 6 bases and J 4 bases, with 12 bases left between them. The CDR3 region is CASSQTGATGELFF. As DNA, the CDR3 is TGTGCCAGCAGTCAAACAGGTGCCACCGGGGAGCTGTTTTTT.

This chain links TRBV18 with TRBJ1-4; no definite D call. V lost 4 bases, J lost 3 bases, and 6 bases lay in between. Germline V gene data show CDR1 as KGHSH and CDR2 as LQKENI. This CDR3 contains 13 residues. CDR3 loop: CASSRGPNEKLFF. CDR3 nucleotide sequence: TGTGCCAGCTCACGTGGACCTAATGAAAAACTGTTTTTT.

V gene TRBV27 combines with J gene TRBJ2-1; D may correspond to TRBD1 or TRBD2 (6 bases each). Germline V gives CDR1 MNHEY, CDR2 SMNVEV (reference sequence). The CDR3 has 15 amino acids. V was trimmed by 4 bases and J by 0 bases, leaving 10 bases between them. Here the CDR3 DNA reads TGTGCCAGCAGTTATGGGGGGCTCTCCTACAATGAGCAGTTCTTC. Protein sequence: CASSYGGLSYNEQFF.

The gene calls are TRBV28 and TRBJ2-5, with 15 bases fitting TRBD2. The germline gives CDR1 MDHEN, CDR2 SYDVKM. The CDR3 sequence is 16 residues long. Trimming cost V 3 bases and J 5 bases; bases outside gene matches: 4. The DNA of the CDR3 is TGTGCCAGCAGTTTTGGACTAGCGGGGGGGCTGGAGACCCAGTACTTC. This codes for CASSFGLAGGLETQYF.

The chain carries TRBV18 and TRBJ1-1, with D perhaps matching TRBD1 (5 bases). The V gene's germline CDR1 is KGHSH and CDR2 LQKENI. V gave up 6 bases and J gave up 4 bases, with 15 bases separating them. The length of the CDR3 is 14 residues. The CDR3 region is CASSPQGRGTEAFF. The CDR3 nucleotides read TGTGCCAGCTCGCCTCAGGGAAGAGGCACTGAAGCTTTCTTT.

The chain joins TRBV5-6 to TRBJ2-3; tentatively, D is TRBD1 (6 bases). Trimming took 0 bases from V and 3 from J, leaving 17 bases between them. Germline lookup yields CDR1 SGHDT and CDR2 YYEEEE. CDR3 size: 17 residues. The CDR3 is CASSLGTAPPSTDTQYF. DNA for the CDR3: TGTGCCAGCAGCTTGGGGACAGCGCCCCCCAGTACAGATACGCAGTATTTT.

The rearrangement joins TRBV2 to TRBJ1-1; D is perhaps TRBD1 (5 bases). CDR3 length equals 15 residues. The V end was cut by 0 bases, the J end by 4 bases, with 12 bases between. Germline values: CDR1 SNHLY, CDR2 FYNNEI. This chain's CDR3 is CASSEAGQGGTEAFF. CDR3 DNA: TGTGCCAGCAGTGAAGCGGGGCAGGGCGGCACTGAAGCTTTCTTT. Supplemented by reference TRBV2 and TRBJ1-1, the full variable domain reads EPEVTQTPSHQVTQMGQEVILRCVPISNHLYFYWYRQILGQKVEFLVSFYNNEISEKSEIFDDQFSVERPDGSNFTLKIRSTKLEDSAMYFCASSEAGQGGTEAFFGQGTRLTVV.